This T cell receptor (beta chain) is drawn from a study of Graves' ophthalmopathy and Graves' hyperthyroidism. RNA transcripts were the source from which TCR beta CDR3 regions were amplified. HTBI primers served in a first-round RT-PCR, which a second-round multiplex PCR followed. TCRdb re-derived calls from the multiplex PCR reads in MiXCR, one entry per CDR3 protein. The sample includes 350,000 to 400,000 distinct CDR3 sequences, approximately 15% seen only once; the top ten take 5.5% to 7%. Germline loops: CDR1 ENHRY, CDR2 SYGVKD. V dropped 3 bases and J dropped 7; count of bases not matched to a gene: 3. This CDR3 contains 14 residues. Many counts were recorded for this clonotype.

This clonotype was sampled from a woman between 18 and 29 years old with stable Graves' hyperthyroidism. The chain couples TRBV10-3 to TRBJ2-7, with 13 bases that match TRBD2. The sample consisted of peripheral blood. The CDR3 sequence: CAISDPGLAGEQYF. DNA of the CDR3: TGTGCCATCAGTGATCCGGGACTAGCGGGAGAGCAGTACTTC.